This is a list of T cell receptor beta chains from one sample in a study of cytomegalovirus exposure and HLA in healthy donors. The protocol was immunoSEQ multiplex PCR, while the TCRdb copy is restricted to in-frame clones and leaves out a portion. Among roughly 160,000 clones, approximately 82% were seen once, and the ten largest hold 8.5%. Sequenced sample: PBMCs. The receptor set was obtained from a male donor in good health and CMV-seropositive. Each CDR3 is given with its conserved first and last residue. Each record gives: D gene, J gene, V gene, clone size, CDR3 length, CDR3 DNA, CDR3 protein. A D gene is named only where the DNA matches it firmly. Part of the rows lack a size; the others show once, few, many or a class for expanded clones.

>.|TRBJ2-3|TRBV9|.|12
TGTGCCAGCAAAGGCTCAGGATTTAAGCAGTATTTT
CASKGSGFKQYF
>TRBD2|TRBJ2-3|TRBV30|.|15
TGTGCCTGGACCAGGACTAGCGGGGTCGCGGATACGCAGTATTTT
CAWTRTSGVADTQYF
>TRBD2|TRBJ2-1|TRBV4-1|.|18
TGCGCCAGCAGCCAAGTAGCGGGGGGGCCCCGATCCTACAATGAGCAGTTCTTC
CASSQVAGGPRSYNEQFF
>TRBD1|TRBJ2-7|TRBV6-1|.|12
TGTGCCAGCAGTATAGACAGGGACGAGCAGTACTTC
CASSIDRDEQYF
>.|TRBJ2-2|TRBV25-1|.|15
TGTGCCAGCAGTGAATCGACAGGACCTGGGGGGGAGCTGTTTTTT
CASSESTGPGGELFF
>TRBD1|TRBJ1-3|TRBV28|.|14
TGTGCCAGCAATACAGGGGTCTCTGGAAACACCATATATTTT
CASNTGVSGNTIYF
>.|TRBJ1-1|TRBV18|.|16
TGTGCCAGCTCACCAAATTGGGTGCTGGAGGGCACTGAAGCTTTCTTT
CASSPNWVLEGTEAFF
>TRBD1|TRBJ1-4|TRBV27|.|17
TGTGCCAGCACTACCGTACCCCCCGGGACAGCCAATGAAAAACTGTTTTTT
CASTTVPPGTANEKLFF
>TRBD2|TRBJ2-7|TRBV27|.|15
TGTGCCAGCAAACCTCCTAGCGGGAGGGCCTACGAGCAGTACTTC
CASKPPSGRAYEQYF
>.|TRBJ2-5|TRBV4-1|.|14
TGCGCCAGCAGCCGTAGACGGAGCCAAGAGACCCAGTACTTC
CASSRRRSQETQYF
>.|TRBJ1-2|TRBV30|.|10
TGTGCCTGGACGGGGTCTGGCTACACCTTC
CAWTGSGYTF
>.|TRBJ1-3|TRBV30|.|11
TGTGCCTGGTCCTCGGGAAACACCATATATTTT
CAWSSGNTIYF
>TRBD2|TRBJ2-1|TRBV27|.|12
TGTGCCAGCAGAATTAGCGGGAATGAGCAGTTCTTC
CASRISGNEQFF
>.|TRBJ1-1|TRBV29-1|.|14
TGCAGCGCCCGAGACAGGACCTCTAACACTGAAGCTTTCTTT
CSARDRTSNTEAFF
>.|TRBJ2-1|TRBV7-6|.|16
TGTGCCAGCAGCTTAGGAGGGATGGGGACCTACAATGAGCAGTTCTTC
CASSLGGMGTYNEQFF
>.|TRBJ2-3|TRBV5-8|.|17
TGTGCCAGCAGCTTAGCCACAGGAGCCCTTAGCACAGATACGCAGTATTTT
CASSLATGALSTDTQYF
>.|TRBJ1-6|TRBV21-1|.|15
TGTGCCAGCAGCACGTCCCGGGACAGGGTTGAGACCCTCCACTTT
CASSTSRDRVETLHF
>TRBD2|TRBJ2-1|TRBV30|.|16
TGTGCCTGGAGTGTAGGAGGGAGGGGAACCTACAATGAGCAGTTCTTC
CAWSVGGRGTYNEQFF
>TRBD2|TRBJ2-3|TRBV29-1|.|15
TGCAGCGTTGGCGGACTAGCGGGAGGGACAGATACGCAGTATTTT
CSVGGLAGGTDTQYF
>.|TRBJ1-1|TRBV30|.|12
TGTGCCTGCAACGACCGGGAAAACAGAGCTTTCTTT
CACNDRENRAFF
>.|TRBJ2-1|TRBV7-9|.|14
TGTGCCAGCAGCCAGGGGACTAAGCACAATGAGCAGTTCTTC
CASSQGTKHNEQFF
>.|TRBJ1-5|TRBV6-4|.|16
TGTGCCAGCAGTGACGCCCTGGCGGGCGGGAATCAGCCCCAGCATTTT
CASSDALAGGNQPQHF
>.|TRBJ1-2|TRBV6-1|.|13
TGTGCCAGCAGTGAAGCTTCGGGATATGGCTACACCTTC
CASSEASGYGYTF
>.|TRBJ1-4|TRBV11-2|.|13
TGTGCCAGCAGCTCTCGGACAGTAGAAAAACTGTTTTTT
CASSSRTVEKLFF
>.|TRBJ2-2|TRBV28|.|14
TGTGCCAGCGGAGCCCATCCGAACACCGGGGAGCTGTTTTTT
CASGAHPNTGELFF
>.|TRBJ1-2|TRBV27|.|14
TGTGCCAGCAGTTTATCGCCGGGAGGCTATGGCTACACCTTC
CASSLSPGGYGYTF
>.|TRBJ2-6|TRBV13|few|15
TGTGCCAGCAGCTCCAGGGTTTCTGGGGCCAACGTCCTGACTTTC
CASSSRVSGANVLTF
>TRBD2|TRBJ2-7|TRBV6-6|.|11
TGTGCCAGCAGTACGGGACTAGAGCAGTACTTC
CASSTGLEQYF